Listed here are 10 T cell receptor beta chains from one sample, sequenced in a study of T cell changes during pregnancy in multiple sclerosis. TCRdb's copy holds only in-frame clones and misses some; the assay was immunoSEQ multiplex PCR. The sample shows about 46,000 clones, approximately 94% of them seen only once. The sequencing used CD8+ T cells from peripheral blood mononuclear cells, collected in the first trimester of pregnancy. These receptors were taken from a female donor with multiple sclerosis, enrolled in a pregnancy study.

This chain uses TRBV27 with TRBJ2-7; maybe TRBD2 (5 bases). This CDR3 has 14 residues. Per germline, CDR1 MNHEY and CDR2 SMNVEV (reference sequence). The ends were cut back, 0 bases at V and 4 bases at J, with 10 bases in the middle. CDR3 in amino acids: CASSLSPRDYEQYF. The CDR3 DNA reads TGTGCCAGCAGTTTATCCCCTCGGGATTACGAGCAGTACTTC.

The V and J genes are TRBV7-9 and TRBJ2-1; TRBD2 matches 8 bases. Germline trimming cut 4 bases from V and 7 bases from J; bases unmatched to any gene: 3. CDR3 length equals 13 residues. Per germline, CDR1 SEHNR and CDR2 FQNEAQ (reference sequence). CDR3 loop: CASSSVAGNEQFF. Written as DNA, the CDR3 is TGTGCCAGCAGCTCTGTAGCGGGAAATGAGCAGTTCTTC.

CDR3 residues: CASPSWDSDYGYTF. As DNA, the CDR3 is TGTGCCAGTCCCTCGTGGGACAGCGACTATGGCTACACCTTC. V is TRBV5-5 and J is TRBJ1-2; 7 bases fit TRBD1. There are 14 residues in the CDR3. CDR1 SGHKS and CDR2 YYEKEE come from the germline V gene (reference sequence). The V and J ends lost 8 bases and 3 bases, in that order; junction bases with no gene match: 10.

V gene TRBV7-3 combines with J gene TRBJ2-3; 9 nucleotides match TRBD2. CDR3 length equals 16 residues. In germline, CDR1 is SGHTA, CDR2 FQGTGA. V trimming: 2 bases; J trimming: 1 base; junction bases outside the gene matches: 4. CDR3 sequence: CASSLYQRGGTDTQYF. DNA of the CDR3: TGTGCCAGCAGCTTATACCAGCGGGGGGGCACAGATACGCAGTATTTT.

J is TRBJ2-7 and V is TRBV7-6; the D gene is possibly TRBD1 (5 bases). V was trimmed by 5 bases and J by 0 bases, leaving 11 bases between them. This CDR3 comprises 14 residues. Germline CDR1 reads SGHVS; CDR2 reads FNYEAQ. The CDR3 nucleotides read TGTGCCAGCAGCAAGAGCAGGGACTCCTACGAGCAGTACTTC. The encoded protein is CASSKSRDSYEQYF.

The chain uses TRBV4-3 and TRBJ2-7; a possible D gene is TRBD1 (6 bases). Germline assignment: CDR1 LGHNA and CDR2 YSLEER. With 5 bases removed from V and 0 bases from J, the gap between germline ends came to 11 bases. The CDR3 spans 14 residues. CDR3 DNA sequence: TGCGCCAGCAGCGCAGGGGTGGGCTCCTACGAGCAGTACTTC. Protein product: CASSAGVGSYEQYF.

The rearrangement joins TRBV19 to TRBJ2-7, with 8 bases matching TRBD1. The germline gives CDR1 LNHDA, CDR2 SQIVND (reference sequence). The J segment lost 0 bases and the V segment lost 8 bases, leaving 6 bases of the junction unmatched. The CDR3 runs to 14 residues. The CDR3 reads CASAAQGASYEQYF. In DNA form, the CDR3 reads TGTGCCAGTGCGGCGCAGGGGGCCTCCTACGAGCAGTACTTC.

The gene calls are TRBV6-1 and TRBJ1-5; tentatively, D is TRBD1 (6 bases). Germline CDR1 is MNHNS and CDR2 is SASEGT. CDR3 length equals 13 residues. V was trimmed by 8 bases and J by 3 bases, leaving 11 bases between them. The CDR3 DNA reads TGTGCCAGCCACAGGGACCCCAATCAGCCCCAGCATTTT. Amino acids: CASHRDPNQPQHF.

The chain recombines TRBV9 with TRBJ1-4, with 7 bases matching TRBD1. J was trimmed by 2 bases and V by 7 bases; bases with no gene match: 5. The CDR3 consists of 14 residues. The germline V gene has CDR1 SGDLS and CDR2 YYNGEE. CDR3 in DNA: TGTGCCAGCGGACGACAGGGTACTAATGAAAAACTGTTTTTT. As protein: CASGRQGTNEKLFF.

This chain joins TRBV27 and TRBJ2-7, with 8 bases fitting TRBD1. Germline CDR1 MNHEY, CDR2 SMNVEV (reference sequence). Trimming cost V 6 bases and J 6 bases; bases outside gene matches: 10. The CDR3 spans 14 residues. CDR3: CASSPGTGIGEQYF. For the CDR3, the DNA is TGTGCCAGCAGCCCCGGGACAGGTATAGGCGAGCAGTACTTC.